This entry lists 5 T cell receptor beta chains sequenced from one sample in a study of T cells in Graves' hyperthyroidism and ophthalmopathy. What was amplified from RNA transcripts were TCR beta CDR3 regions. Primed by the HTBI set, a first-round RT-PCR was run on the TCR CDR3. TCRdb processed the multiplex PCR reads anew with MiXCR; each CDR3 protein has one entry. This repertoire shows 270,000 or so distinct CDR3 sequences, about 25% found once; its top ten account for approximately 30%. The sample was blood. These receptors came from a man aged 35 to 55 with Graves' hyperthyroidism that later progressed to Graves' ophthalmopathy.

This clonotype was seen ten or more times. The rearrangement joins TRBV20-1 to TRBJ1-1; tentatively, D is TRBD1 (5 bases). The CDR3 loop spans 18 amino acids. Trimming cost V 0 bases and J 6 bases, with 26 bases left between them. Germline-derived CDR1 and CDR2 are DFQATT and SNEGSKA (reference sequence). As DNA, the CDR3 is TGCAGTGCTAGAGATCTGGGACGCGCCGGCTCGTACTTAGCTGAAGCTTTCTTT. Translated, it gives CSARDLGRAGSYLAEAFF.

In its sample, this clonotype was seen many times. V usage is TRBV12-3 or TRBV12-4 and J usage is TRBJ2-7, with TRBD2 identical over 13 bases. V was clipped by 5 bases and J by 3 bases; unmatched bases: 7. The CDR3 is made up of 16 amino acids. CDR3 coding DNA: TGTGCCAGCAGTCCAACGGGACTAGCGGGAAACTACGAGCAGTACTTC. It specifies CASSPTGLAGNYEQYF.

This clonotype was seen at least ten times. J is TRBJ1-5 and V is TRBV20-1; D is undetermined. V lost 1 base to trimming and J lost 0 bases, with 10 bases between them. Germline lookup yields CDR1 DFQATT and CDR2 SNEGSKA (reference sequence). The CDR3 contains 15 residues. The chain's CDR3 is CSARVSGFSNQPQHF. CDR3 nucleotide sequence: TGCAGTGCTAGAGTCTCCGGGTTTAGCAATCAGCCCCAGCATTTT.

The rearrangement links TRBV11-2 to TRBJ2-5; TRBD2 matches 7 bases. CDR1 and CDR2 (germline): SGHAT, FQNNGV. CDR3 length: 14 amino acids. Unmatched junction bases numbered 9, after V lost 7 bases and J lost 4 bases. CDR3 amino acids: CASTKRDPTETQYF. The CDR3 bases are TGTGCCAGCACGAAGCGGGACCCCACAGAGACCCAGTACTTC.

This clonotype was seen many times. As DNA, the CDR3 is TGTGCCAGCAGTATATACCCCCCAAGGACTAGTAGGGGCACAGATACGCAGTATTTT. It specifies CASSIYPPRTSRGTDTQYF. The chain joins TRBV27 to TRBJ2-3, with TRBD2 matching 7 bases. Germline assignment: CDR1 MNHEY and CDR2 SMNVEV (reference sequence). The CDR3 runs 19 residues. V dropped 5 bases and J dropped 1; count of bases not matched to a gene: 18.